The TCR beta chain described here comes from a study of blood T cell repertoires in COVID-19 (dated by TCRdb to 2019 to 2021). For the wider study: Samples from collaborators originated in the United States, Italy and Spain and spanned both the acute and convalescent phases of COVID-19. The prospective study material was composed of cDNA or gDNA derived from T cells, B-cell-depleted T cells, or PBMCs. Subjects who had been exposed to COVID-19, were actively infected with it, or had recovered from it provided the deeply sampled blood TCRbeta repertoires that made up the dataset. The repertoires were made available in a free public database intended to serve as a resource for research on the immune response to SARS-CoV-2. Samples were obtained from the ongoing ImmuneRACE study (first 160 participants) and from over 1,000 subjects provided by 6 global collaborators. Nearly every sample came with metadata listing a de-identified subject ID, COVID-19 status, age in years and sex. Where available, HLA class I and class II types were obtained from metadata supplied by the sample provider rather than from assay-based typing.

Another Seattle source contributed samples from volunteer blood donors who had recovered from COVID-19. Collaborating institutions collected whole blood in K2EDTA tubes following their own protocols. Collaborator samples were shipped for TCRbeta analysis as frozen whole blood, isolated PBMCs, or DNA extracted from either sample type. The immunoSEQ Assay, a bias-controlled multiplex PCR, was used to amplify TCRbeta CDR3 regions from genomic DNA. In the authors' own workflow: The number of nucleated cells in each sample was estimated from the amplification of reference gene primers within the assay. To quantify the absolute abundance of each unique TCRbeta CDR3 rearrangement, sequence reads were collapsed and filtered. For each sample, productive Simpson clonality was calculated as the square root of Simpson's diversity index across productive rearrangements. TCRdb holds this immuneACCESS table with in-frame rearrangements only. Some clones are missing; in checked studies, unresolved V genes explain under half, and the rest has no known cause. For V, J and clone size, that table is used; D and trimming come from the DNA. This sample comprises about 260,000 clones, 65% to 85% of them detected only once. The leading ten clones occupy 1.5% of the sample.

Beyond this particular receptor, the publication reports: The amount of clinical and demographic metadata varied by source and participant and was provided uncurated.

Remarks on this clone: The specificity of this receptor is unknown. Nothing much larger sits one base from this clone, and base qualities are not available.

The germline V and J ends show losses of 2 bases and 9 bases respectively, and no gene match explains 8 bases of the junction. CDR1 and CDR2 were assigned from the germline V gene as MDHEN and SYDVKM. Including cysteine and phenylalanine, the CDR3 has 15 amino acids. The entry retains the CDR3 DNA only, 45 bases that are in frame from base 1. The chain was built from TRBV28 and TRBJ2-2, with TRBD2 identical over 8 junction bases. Material: peripheral blood. The receptor comes from a woman aged 40 to 50 who had recovered from COVID-19. The DNA reads as follows: TGTGCCAGCAGTTTACCCACAGCGGGGGCCCGGGAGCTGTTTTTT. The translation is CASSLPTAGARELFF.